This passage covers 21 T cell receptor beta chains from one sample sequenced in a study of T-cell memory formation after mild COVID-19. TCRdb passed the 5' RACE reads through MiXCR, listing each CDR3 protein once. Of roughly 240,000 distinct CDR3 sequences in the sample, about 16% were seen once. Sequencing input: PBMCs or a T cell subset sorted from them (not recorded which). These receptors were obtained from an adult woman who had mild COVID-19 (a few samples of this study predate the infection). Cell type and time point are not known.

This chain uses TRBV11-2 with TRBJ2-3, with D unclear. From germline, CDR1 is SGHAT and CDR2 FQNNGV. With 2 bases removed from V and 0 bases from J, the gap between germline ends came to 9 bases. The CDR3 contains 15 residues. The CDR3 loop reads CASSLSHTSTDTQYF. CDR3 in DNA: TGTGCCAGCAGCTTATCTCATACTAGCACAGATACGCAGTATTTT.

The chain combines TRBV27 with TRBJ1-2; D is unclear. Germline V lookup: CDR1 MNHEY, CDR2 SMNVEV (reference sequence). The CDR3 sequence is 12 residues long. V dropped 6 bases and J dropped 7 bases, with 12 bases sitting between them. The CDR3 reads CASRGWGSGYTF. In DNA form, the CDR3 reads TGTGCCAGCAGGGGATGGGGATCTGGCTACACCTTC.

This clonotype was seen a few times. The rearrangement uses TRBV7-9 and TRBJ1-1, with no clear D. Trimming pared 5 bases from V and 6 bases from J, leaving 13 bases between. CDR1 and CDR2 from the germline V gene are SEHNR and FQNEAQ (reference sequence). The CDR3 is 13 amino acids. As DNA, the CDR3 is TGTGCCAGCAGCCACAAACCAGGCTCTGAAGCTTTCTTT. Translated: CASSHKPGSEAFF.

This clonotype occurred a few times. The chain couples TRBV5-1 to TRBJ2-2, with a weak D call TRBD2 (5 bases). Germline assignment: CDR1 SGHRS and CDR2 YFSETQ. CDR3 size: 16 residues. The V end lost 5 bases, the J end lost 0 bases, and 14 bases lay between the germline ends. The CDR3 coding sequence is TGCGCCAGCAGTATCACCGGGGAACCGAACACCGGGGAGCTGTTTTTT. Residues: CASSITGEPNTGELFF.

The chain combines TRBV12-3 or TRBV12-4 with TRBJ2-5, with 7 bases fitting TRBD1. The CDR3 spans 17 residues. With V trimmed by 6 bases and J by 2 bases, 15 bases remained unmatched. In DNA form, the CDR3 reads TGTGCCAGCAGGAAACTACCGGGACAGCTTCATCAAGAGACCCAGTACTTC. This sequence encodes CASRKLPGQLHQETQYF.

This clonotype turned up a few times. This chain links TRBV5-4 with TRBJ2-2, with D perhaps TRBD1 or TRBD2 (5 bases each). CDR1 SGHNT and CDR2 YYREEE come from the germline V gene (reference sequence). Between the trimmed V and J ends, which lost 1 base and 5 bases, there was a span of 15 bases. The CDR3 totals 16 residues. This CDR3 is CASSLKGTEKTGELFF. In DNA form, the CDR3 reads TGTGCCAGCAGCTTGAAGGGGACGGAAAAGACCGGGGAGCTGTTTTTT.

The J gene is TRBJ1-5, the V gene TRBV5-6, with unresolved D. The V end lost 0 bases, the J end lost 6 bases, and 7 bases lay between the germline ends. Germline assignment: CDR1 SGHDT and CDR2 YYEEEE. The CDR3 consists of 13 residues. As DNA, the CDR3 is TGTGCCAGCAGCTTGGCTTCAGGTCAGCCCCAGCATTTT. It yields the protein CASSLASGQPQHF.

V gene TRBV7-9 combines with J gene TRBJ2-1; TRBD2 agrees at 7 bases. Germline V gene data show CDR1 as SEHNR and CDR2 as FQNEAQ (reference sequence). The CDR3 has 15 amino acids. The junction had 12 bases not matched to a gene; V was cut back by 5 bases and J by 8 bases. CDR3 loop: CASSLGSGERDEQFF. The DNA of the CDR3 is TGTGCCAGCAGCCTTGGGAGCGGGGAGCGGGATGAGCAGTTCTTC.

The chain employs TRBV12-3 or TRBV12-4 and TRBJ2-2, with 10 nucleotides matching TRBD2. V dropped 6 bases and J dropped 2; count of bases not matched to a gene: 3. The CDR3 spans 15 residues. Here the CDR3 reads CASRPSGSNTGELFF. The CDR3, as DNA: TGTGCCAGCAGACCTAGCGGGAGTAACACCGGGGAGCTGTTTTTT.

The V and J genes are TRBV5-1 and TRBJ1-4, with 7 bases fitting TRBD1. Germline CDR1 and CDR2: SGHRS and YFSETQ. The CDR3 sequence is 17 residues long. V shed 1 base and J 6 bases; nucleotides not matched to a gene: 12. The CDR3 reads CASSLKGGGAGYEKLFF. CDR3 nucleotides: TGCGCCAGCAGCTTGAAAGGAGGGGGCGCGGGATATGAAAAACTGTTTTTT. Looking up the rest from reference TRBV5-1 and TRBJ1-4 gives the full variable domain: KAGVTQTPRYLIKTRGQQVTLSCSPISGHRSVSWYQQTPGQGLQFLFEYFSETQRNKGNFPGRFSGRQFSNSRSEMNVSTLELGDSALYLCASSLKGGGAGYEKLFFGSGTQLSVL.

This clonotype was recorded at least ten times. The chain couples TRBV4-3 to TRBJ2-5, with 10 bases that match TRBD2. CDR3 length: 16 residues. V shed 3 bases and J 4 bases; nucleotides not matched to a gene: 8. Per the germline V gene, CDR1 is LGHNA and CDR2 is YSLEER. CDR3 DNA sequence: TGCGCCAGCAGCCATCTGCTAGCGGGAGAGGGAGAGACCCAGTACTTC. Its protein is CASSHLLAGEGETQYF.

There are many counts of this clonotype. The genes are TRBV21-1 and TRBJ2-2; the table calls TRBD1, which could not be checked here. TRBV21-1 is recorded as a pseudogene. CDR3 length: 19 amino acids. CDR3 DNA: TGTGCCAGCAGCAAAGCAAGGAAAGGGACAGACTCGAACACCGGGGAGCTGTTTTTT. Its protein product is CASSKARKGTDSNTGELFF.

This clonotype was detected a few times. In nucleotides, the CDR3 is TGCAGCGTTGAGGGAGGGTTTGCCGGGGAGCTGTTTTTT. It encodes CSVEGGFAGELFF. The V gene is TRBV29-1, the J gene TRBJ2-2, with 7 bases matching TRBD2. Germline-derived CDR1 and CDR2 are SQVTM and ANQGSEA. The CDR3 loop spans 13 amino acids. V dropped 3 bases and J dropped 6; count of bases not matched to a gene: 4.

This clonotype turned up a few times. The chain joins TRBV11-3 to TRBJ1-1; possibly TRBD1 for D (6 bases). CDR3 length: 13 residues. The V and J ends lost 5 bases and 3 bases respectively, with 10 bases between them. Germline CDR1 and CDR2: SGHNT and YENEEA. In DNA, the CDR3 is TGTGCCAGCAGCATACAGGGTTACACTGAAGCTTTCTTT. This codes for CASSIQGYTEAFF.

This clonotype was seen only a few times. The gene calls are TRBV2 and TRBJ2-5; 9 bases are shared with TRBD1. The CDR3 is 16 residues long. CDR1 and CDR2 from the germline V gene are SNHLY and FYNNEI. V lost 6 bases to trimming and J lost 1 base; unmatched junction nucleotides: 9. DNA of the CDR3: TGTGCCAGCAGCCGGAGGACAGGGGCTTCCCAAGAGACCCAGTACTTC. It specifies CASSRRTGASQETQYF. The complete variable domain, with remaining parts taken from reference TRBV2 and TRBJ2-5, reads EPEVTQTPSHQVTQMGQEVILRCVPISNHLYFYWYRQILGQKVEFLVSFYNNEISEKSEIFDDQFSVERPDGSNFTLKIRSTKLEDSAMYFCASSRRTGASQETQYFGPGTRLLVL.

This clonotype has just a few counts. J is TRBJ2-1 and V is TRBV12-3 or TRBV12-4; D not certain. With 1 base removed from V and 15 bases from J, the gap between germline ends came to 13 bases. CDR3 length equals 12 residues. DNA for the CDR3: TGTGCCAGCAGTTTAGAACTCTCATGGGTGTTCTTC. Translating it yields CASSLELSWVFF.

CDR3 loop: CASSPRTGGGNQPQHF. The CDR3, as DNA: TGTGCCAGCAGCCCCCGGACAGGGGGCGGCAATCAGCCCCAGCATTTT. The genes are TRBV7-8 and TRBJ1-5; 11 bases fit TRBD1. Germline V gives CDR1 SGHVS, CDR2 FQNEAQ. This CDR3 spans 16 amino acids. V lost 5 bases to trimming and J lost 2 bases; unmatched junction nucleotides: 5. Supplemented by reference TRBV7-8 and TRBJ1-5, the full variable domain reads GAGVSQSPRYKVAKRGQDVALRCDPISGHVSLFWYQQALGQGPEFLTYFQNEAQLDKSGLPSDRFFAERPEGSVSTLKIQRTQQEDSAVYLCASSPRTGGGNQPQHFGDGTRLSIL.

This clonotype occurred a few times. The CDR3 sequence is CASSLIAVGTSGYNEQFF. The DNA for the CDR3 is TGTGCCAGCAGTTTAATTGCCGTCGGGACTAGCGGCTACAATGAGCAGTTCTTC. V usage is TRBV28 and J usage is TRBJ2-1; 11 nucleotides line up with TRBD2. In germline, CDR1 is MDHEN, CDR2 SYDVKM. The ends lost 2 bases at V and 3 bases at J; junction bases unmatched: 9. The CDR3 loop spans 18 amino acids.

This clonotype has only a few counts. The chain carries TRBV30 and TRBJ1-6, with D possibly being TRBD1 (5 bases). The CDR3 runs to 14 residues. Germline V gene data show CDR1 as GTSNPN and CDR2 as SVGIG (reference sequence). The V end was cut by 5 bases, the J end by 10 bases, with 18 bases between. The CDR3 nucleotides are TGTGCCTGGGGTCTACAGGATTTCTGGTCACCCCTCCACTTT. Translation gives CAWGLQDFWSPLHF.

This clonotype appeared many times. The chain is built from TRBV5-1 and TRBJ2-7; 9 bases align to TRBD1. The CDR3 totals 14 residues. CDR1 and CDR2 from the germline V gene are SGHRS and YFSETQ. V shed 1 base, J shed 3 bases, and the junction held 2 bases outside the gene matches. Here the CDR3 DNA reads TGCGCCAGCAGCTTGAGGACAGGGGTCTACGAGCAGTACTTC. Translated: CASSLRTGVYEQYF.

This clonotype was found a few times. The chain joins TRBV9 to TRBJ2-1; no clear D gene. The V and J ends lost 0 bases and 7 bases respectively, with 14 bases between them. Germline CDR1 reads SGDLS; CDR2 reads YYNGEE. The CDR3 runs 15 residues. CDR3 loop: CASSVAGFKGNEQFF. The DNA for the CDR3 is TGTGCCAGCAGCGTAGCGGGCTTCAAAGGGAATGAGCAGTTCTTC.